This T cell receptor (beta chain) was obtained from a study of blood T cell repertoires in COVID-19. Libraries were prepared by immunoSEQ multiplex PCR; TCRdb keeps only in-frame clonotypes and omits some of them. The data hold fewer than 300,000 clones, with roughly 91% observed a single time. This clone appeared once. Germline-derived CDR1 and CDR2 are SGHAT and FQNNGV. Trimming pared 1 base from V and 4 bases from J, leaving 8 bases between. The length of the CDR3 is 15 residues. The source is a woman between 40 and 55 years old with acute COVID-19. The sequencing sample was made of PBMCs or T cells enriched from blood (not recorded which). V usage is TRBV11-2 and J usage is TRBJ2-6; D is perhaps TRBD2 (6 bases). The DNA of the CDR3 is TGTGCCAGCAGCTTAGCGGGAGTAGGGGCCAACGTCCTGACTTTC. Its translation: CASSLAGVGANVLTF.